The clone carrying this T cell receptor beta chain was picked up many times. The sample is drawn from a study of T-cell memory formation after mild COVID-19. TCRdb reprocessed the 5' RACE reads via MiXCR and lists one record per CDR3 protein. The sample consists of 140,000 to 150,000 distinct CDR3 sequences, over 6% of them appearing once. The clonotype was recovered from an adult woman who had mild COVID-19 (a few samples of this study predate the infection). Cell type and time point are not known. Material for sequencing was PBMCs or a T cell subset sorted from them (not recorded which).

CDR3 protein: CSAFLTPPTDGYTF. For the CDR3, the DNA is TGCAGTGCTTTCCTAACCCCCCCTACGGATGGCTACACCTTC. The gene calls are TRBV20-1 and TRBJ1-2; no definite D call. This CDR3 is 14 amino acids long. Germline lookup yields CDR1 DFQATT and CDR2 SNEGSKA (reference sequence). The ends were cut back, 5 bases at V and 6 bases at J, with 19 bases in the middle.